The 25 T cell receptor beta chains in this list originate from one sample, sequenced in a study of cytotoxic CD8 clonotypes in ibrutinib-treated CLL. The data were produced by immunoSEQ multiplex PCR, yet TCRdb's version contains in-frame clones alone and is incomplete. The top ten clones hold 32% of a sample with nearly 100,000 clones, around 73% of them seen once. Sequenced here: PBMCs, sampled after 12 months of ibrutinib treatment. These TCRs come from a human donor with chronic lymphocytic leukemia.

The rearrangement links TRBV28 to TRBJ2-3; D might be TRBD1 or TRBD2, each matching 6 bases. The germline gives CDR1 MDHEN, CDR2 SYDVKM. CDR3 length: 15 amino acids. Trimming pared 1 base from V and 6 bases from J, leaving 14 bases between. The CDR3 DNA reads TGTGCCAGCAGTTTATACCCAGGGGCGGGGGATACGCAGTATTTT. This translates into CASSLYPGAGDTQYF.

The V gene is TRBV5-1, the J gene TRBJ1-6; perhaps TRBD1 as D (5 bases). The CDR3 length is 15 residues. Germline CDR1 reads SGHRS; CDR2 reads YFSETQ. Between the trimmed V and J ends, which lost 6 bases and 3 bases, there was a span of 13 bases. The CDR3 protein is CASTPQDNYNSPLHF. The CDR3, as DNA: TGCGCCAGCACCCCCCAGGACAACTATAATTCACCCCTCCACTTT.

V and J are TRBV27 and TRBJ2-7; 8 positions match TRBD2. Unmatched junction bases numbered 9, after V lost 2 bases and J lost 12 bases. The germline gives CDR1 MNHEY, CDR2 SMNVEV (reference sequence). This CDR3 region has 13 residues. Here the CDR3 DNA reads TGTGCCAGCAGTTTAGCGGGGGGCACAACAGGGTACTTC. The encoded protein is CASSLAGGTTGYF.

This clone was seen repeatedly, ten times or more. This rearrangement joins TRBV5-5 to TRBJ1-6; no clear D. Germline V gives CDR1 SGHKS, CDR2 YYEKEE (reference sequence). V was trimmed by 0 bases and J by 10 bases, leaving 14 bases between them. The CDR3 runs 15 residues. In nucleotides, the CDR3 is TGTGCCAGCAGCTTGGAAAAAGGCCTCGGGTCACCCCTCCACTTT. Protein: CASSLEKGLGSPLHF.

The J gene is TRBJ2-7, the V gene TRBV15; the D gene is possibly TRBD1 (6 bases). CDR1 is LNHNV, CDR2 YYDKDF, per germline (reference sequence). The V end was cut by 1 base, the J end by 4 bases, with 20 bases between. This CDR3 spans 17 amino acids. CDR3 sequence (DNA): TGTGCCACCAGCAGAGTATCCCAAACAGGGACCCGGTACGAGCAGTACTTC. Translated: CATSRVSQTGTRYEQYF.

The rearrangement uses TRBV30 and TRBJ2-2; 9 bases map to TRBD1. The CDR3 extends over 15 amino acids. The V segment lost 8 bases and the J segment 0 bases; nucleotides outside the gene matches: 7. CDR1 is GTSNPN, CDR2 SVGIG, per germline (reference sequence). In DNA form, the CDR3 reads TGTGCCGGAAGACAGGGGGAAACGAACACCGGGGAGCTGTTTTTT. Its protein product is CAGRQGETNTGELFF.

This clone has more than one count but fewer than ten. This chain joins TRBV5-1 and TRBJ2-7; the match to TRBD1 covers 8 bases. The CDR3 is made up of 15 amino acids. With V trimmed by 3 bases and J by 1 base, 6 bases remained unmatched. The germline V gene has CDR1 SGHRS and CDR2 YFSETQ. The CDR3: CASSSSGTGSYEQYF. The DNA for the CDR3 is TGCGCCAGCAGCTCGTCCGGGACAGGTTCCTACGAGCAGTACTTC.

This chain connects TRBV10-3 to TRBJ1-2; D uncertain. The CDR3 sequence is 15 residues long. The V gene's germline CDR1 is ENHRY and CDR2 SYGVKD. The V gene lost 3 bases and the J gene lost 4 bases, with 15 bases spanning the gap. In DNA form, the CDR3 reads TGTGCCATCAGTGAAGAGGACCCCCAGGTCTATGGCTACACCTTC. This codes for CAISEEDPQVYGYTF.

The genes are TRBV4-2 and TRBJ2-2, with 11 nucleotides matching TRBD2. Trimming cost V 4 bases and J 2 bases; bases outside gene matches: 9. The CDR3 loop spans 18 amino acids. Per germline, CDR1 LGHNA and CDR2 YNFKEQ. Here the CDR3 DNA reads TGTGCCAGCAGCCGAGAACTAGCGGGGGCCAGTAACACCGGGGAGCTGTTTTTT. Its translation: CASSRELAGASNTGELFF.

The CDR3 DNA follows: TGCGCCAGCAGTCAACTCAGCCATACGGTTTCACCCCTCCACTTT. Its protein is CASSQLSHTVSPLHF. The chain links TRBV23-1 to TRBJ1-6; the D is unclear. TRBV23-1 is annotated as an ORF whose role is uncertain. Between the trimmed V and J ends, which lost 2 bases and 9 bases, there was a span of 14 bases. CDR3 length: 15 residues.

The chain carries TRBV18 and TRBJ1-6, with 8 bases aligning to TRBD1. Germline V lookup: CDR1 KGHSH, CDR2 LQKENI. The V segment lost 2 bases and the J segment 9 bases; nucleotides outside the gene matches: 3. The CDR3 has 14 residues. The chain's CDR3 is CASSPGQGGSPLHF. CDR3 DNA: TGTGCCAGCTCACCAGGACAGGGAGGTTCACCCCTCCACTTT. The complete variable domain, with remaining parts taken from reference TRBV18 and TRBJ1-6, reads NAGVMQNPRHLVRRRGQEARLRCSPMKGHSHVYWYRQLPEEGLKFMVYLQKENIIDESGMPKERFSAEFPKEGPSILRIQQVVRGDSAAYFCASSPGQGGSPLHFGNGTRLTVT.

The V gene is TRBV2, the J gene TRBJ1-5; a weak D match, TRBD1 (5 bases). Germline CDR1 reads SNHLY; CDR2 reads FYNNEI. The CDR3 runs 14 residues. Trimming took 5 bases from V and 5 from J, leaving 13 bases between them. For the CDR3, the DNA is TGTGCCAGCAGTCTCGGGACTCCTTATCAGCCCCAGCATTTT. Translating gives CASSLGTPYQPQHF.

This chain connects TRBV6-1 to TRBJ2-2; 8 bases agree with TRBD1. This CDR3 spans 14 amino acids. V dropped 6 bases and J dropped 4; count of bases not matched to a gene: 4. Germline V gene lookup returns CDR1 MNHNS and CDR2 SASEGT. The CDR3 is CASRSGGGTGELFF. The CDR3 DNA follows: TGTGCCAGCAGATCAGGGGGCGGCACCGGGGAGCTGTTTTTT.

This clone occurred a few times. The chain is built from TRBV10-3 and TRBJ2-7; 7 bases agree with TRBD1. J lost 6 bases, V lost 8 bases, and 10 bases had no gene match. The CDR3 totals 13 residues. Germline V lookup: CDR1 ENHRY, CDR2 SYGVKD. The chain's CDR3 is CAISRDSLFEQYF. As DNA, the CDR3 is TGTGCCATCTCCAGGGACAGCCTATTCGAGCAGTACTTC.

This clone appeared a single time. The rearrangement joins TRBV6-1 to TRBJ1-2, with TRBD1 matching over 8 bases. V was pared by 1 base and J by 0 bases, with 1 base of the junction left unmatched. The CDR3 runs 15 residues. Germline V gene lookup returns CDR1 MNHNS and CDR2 SASEGT. DNA for the CDR3: TGTGCCAGCAGTGAAGTACAGGGGGCTAACTATGGCTACACCTTC. The encoded protein is CASSEVQGANYGYTF.

The chain links TRBV15 to TRBJ2-7; 16 bases are shared with TRBD2. V was pared by 0 bases and J by 2 bases, with 7 bases of the junction left unmatched. Germline V gene data show CDR1 as LNHNV and CDR2 as YYDKDF (reference sequence). CDR3 length: 19 amino acids. DNA of the CDR3: TGTGCCACCAGCAGAGATCCGGGACTAGCGGGGGGGATACCCTACGAGCAGTACTTC. Encoded protein: CATSRDPGLAGGIPYEQYF.

The chain joins TRBV7-3 to TRBJ2-2; TRBD2 agrees at 8 bases. The germline V gene encodes CDR1 SGHTA and CDR2 FQGTGA. Trimming at V came to 0 bases and at J to 3 bases, leaving 0 bases not matched to a gene. The CDR3 length is 15 residues. The CDR3, as DNA: TGTGCCAGCAGCTTAACTAGCGGGGACACCGGGGAGCTGTTTTTT. This translates into CASSLTSGDTGELFF.

The chain links TRBV5-1 to TRBJ2-1; D unresolved. V was trimmed by 0 bases and J by 6 bases, leaving 10 bases between them. The germline gives CDR1 SGHRS, CDR2 YFSETQ. This CDR3 comprises 14 residues. CDR3 amino acids: CASSLDWVSNEQFF. The CDR3 DNA is TGCGCCAGCAGCTTGGATTGGGTATCCAATGAGCAGTTCTTC.

The J gene is TRBJ2-1, the V gene TRBV9; 12 bases map to TRBD2. This CDR3 contains 18 residues. V lost 0 bases and J lost 5; bases outside the gene matches: 9. The germline V gene has CDR1 SGDLS and CDR2 YYNGEE. The CDR3 region is CASSVESHSSGRDNEQFF. CDR3 nucleotide sequence: TGTGCCAGCAGCGTAGAGTCCCACTCTAGCGGGAGGGACAATGAGCAGTTCTTC. The full variable domain, rest sourced from reference TRBV9 and TRBJ2-1, is DSGVTQTPKHLITATGQRVTLRCSPRSGDLSVYWYQQSLDQGLQFLIQYYNGEERAKGNILERFSAQQFPDLHSELNLSSLELGDSALYFCASSVESHSSGRDNEQFFGPGTRLTVL.

This chain links TRBV19 with TRBJ2-1; TRBD2 is a possible D gene (6 bases). Germline V gene sequence: CDR1 LNHDA, CDR2 SQIVND (reference sequence). The CDR3 contains 14 residues. Trimming stripped 1 base from V and 5 bases from J, with 9 bases between. The CDR3 here is CASSIGGLNNEQFF. Written as DNA, the CDR3 is TGTGCCAGTAGTATAGGGGGACTTAACAATGAGCAGTTCTTC. Filled out from reference TRBV19 and TRBJ2-1, the complete variable domain reads DGGITQSPKYLFRKEGQNVTLSCEQNLNHDAMYWYRQDPGQGLRLIYYSQIVNDFQKGDIAEGYSVSREKKESFPLTVTSAQKNPTAFYLCASSIGGLNNEQFFGPGTRLTVL.

This chain's CDR3 is CASSDSRQGTEAFF. CDR3 bases: TGTGCCAGCAGTGACTCGCGACAGGGCACTGAAGCTTTCTTT. The gene calls are TRBV6-1 and TRBJ1-1; 7 bases line up with TRBD1. CDR3 length: 14 amino acids. V lost 3 bases and J lost 4; bases outside the gene matches: 5. Germline-derived CDR1 and CDR2 are MNHNS and SASEGT.

This clone appeared once. This chain connects TRBV30 to TRBJ2-1, with 9 bases that match TRBD2. CDR3 length: 17 residues. CDR1 and CDR2 from the germline V gene are GTSNPN and SVGIG (reference sequence). V trimming: 2 bases; J trimming: 3 bases; junction bases outside the gene matches: 11. For the CDR3, the DNA is TGTGCCTGGAGTCGTGATTCGGGACTAGCAGTCTACAATGAGCAGTTCTTC. It codes for CAWSRDSGLAVYNEQFF.

This clone showed up just a few times. The J gene is TRBJ2-3, the V gene TRBV6-4; 7 bases are shared with TRBD1. CDR3 length: 16 amino acids. Germline assignment: CDR1 MRHNA and CDR2 SNTAGT. The trim removed 2 bases at V and 4 bases at J, leaving 9 bases unmatched. The CDR3 reads CASSDLTGSKPDTQYF. CDR3 nucleotide sequence: TGTGCCAGCAGTGACCTGACAGGGAGTAAACCAGATACGCAGTATTTT.

The chain has TRBV7-2 and TRBJ2-3; possibly TRBD2 for D (6 bases). This CDR3 is built from 17 residues. V lost 5 bases and J lost 0, with 18 bases in between. Germline V gene data show CDR1 as SGHTA and CDR2 as FQGNSA. The CDR3 reads CASSLRTSSPSTDTQYF. The CDR3 DNA reads TGTGCCAGCAGCCTCAGAACTAGCAGCCCTAGCACAGATACGCAGTATTTT.

This clone was seen only a few times. V is TRBV6-1 and J is TRBJ1-1, with 7 bases aligning to TRBD1. CDR3 length: 15 residues. CDR1 MNHNS and CDR2 SASEGT come from the germline V gene. J gave up 2 bases and V 7 bases, and 10 bases lay outside the gene matches. DNA for the CDR3: TGTGCCAGCATTCCGGGCCGGGACAGAAACACTGAAGCTTTCTTT. Translating gives CASIPGRDRNTEAFF.